This passage covers 2 T cell receptor beta chains from one sample sequenced in a study of blood T cell repertoires in COVID-19 (dated by TCRdb to 2020 to 2021). The library was made by the immunoSEQ multiplex PCR assay. Sourced from immuneACCESS, this table was stored by TCRdb with only in-frame sequences that have V and J called. A share of the clones is absent; for the studies checked, an unresolved V gene accounts for under half, and the remainder has no known explanation. Across this sample there are about 190,000 clones, with more than 60% seen only once. The ten largest make up around 12% of the sample. Sequenced sample: peripheral blood. The origin of the receptors is a woman aged 50 to 65 with acute or convalescent COVID-19.

V and J are TRBV3-1 (or the pseudogene TRBV3-2) and TRBJ1-6, with D tentatively TRBD1 (5 bases). The CDR3 has 16 amino acids. V lost 0 bases to trimming and J lost 6 bases, with 12 bases between them. The V gene's germline CDR1 is LGHDT and CDR2 YNNKEL (reference sequence). Written as DNA, the CDR3 is TGTGCCAGCAGCCAAGATCGCGCAGGGTTTAATTCACCCCTCCACTTT. It codes for CASSQDRAGFNSPLHF.

The chain carries TRBV2 and TRBJ1-6, with unresolved D. This CDR3 is 19 amino acids long. The V gene's germline CDR1 is SNHLY and CDR2 FYNNEI. V lost 2 bases and J 0 bases, leaving 17 bases between the germline ends. CDR3 sequence: CASSEIRLAAFSYNSPLHF. The CDR3 coding sequence is TGTGCCAGCAGTGAAATCAGGCTTGCTGCTTTCTCCTATAATTCACCCCTCCACTTT.